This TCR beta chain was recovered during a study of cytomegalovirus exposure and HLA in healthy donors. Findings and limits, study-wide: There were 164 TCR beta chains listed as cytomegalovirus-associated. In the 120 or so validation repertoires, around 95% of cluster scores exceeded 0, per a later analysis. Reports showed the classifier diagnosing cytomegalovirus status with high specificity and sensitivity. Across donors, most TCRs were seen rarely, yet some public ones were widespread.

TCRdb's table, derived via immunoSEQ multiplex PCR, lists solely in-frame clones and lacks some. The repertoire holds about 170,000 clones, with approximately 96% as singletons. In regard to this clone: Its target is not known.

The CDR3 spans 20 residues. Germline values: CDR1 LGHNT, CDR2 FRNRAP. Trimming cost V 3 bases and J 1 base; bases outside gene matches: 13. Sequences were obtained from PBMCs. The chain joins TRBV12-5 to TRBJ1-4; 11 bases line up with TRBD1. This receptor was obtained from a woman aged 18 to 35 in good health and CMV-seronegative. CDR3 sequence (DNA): TGTGCTAGTGGTTTTATCCTGACCCGGGACAGGGGGTTAACTAATGAAAAACTGTTTTTT. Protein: CASGFILTRDRGLTNEKLFF.